These T cell receptor beta chains were read from a single sample in a study of blood T cell repertoires in COVID-19. The repertoire was sequenced with immunoSEQ multiplex PCR; TCRdb's copy has only in-frame clones and lacks some. The sample lists 200,000 or so clones, approximately 82% seen once, with around 2.4% in the top ten. Material: peripheral blood. The receptors were sampled from a man aged 35-49 years who had recovered from COVID-19. Each CDR3 is given with its conserved first and last residue. A D gene is named only where the DNA matches it firmly. Clone size is given for some rows only: seen once, a few or many times, or a class if the clone is expanded.

NA NA TRBJ2-1 19 TRBV14 CASSPTGPLGLAHYNEQFF TGTGCCAGCAGCCCCACAGGCCCCTTGGGGCTAGCGCATTACAATGAGCAGTTCTTC
NA NA TRBJ2-7 12 TRBV30 CAWGEYIHEQYF TGTGCCTGGGGGGAGTATATCCACGAGCAGTACTTC
TRBD1 NA TRBJ1-3 15 TRBV7-2 CASSIDRGLGNTIYF TGTGCCAGCAGCATTGACAGGGGGCTTGGAAACACCATATATTTT
NA NA TRBJ2-3 17 TRBV12-5 CASGLVGLSRAADTQYF TGTGCTAGTGGTTTGGTAGGGTTAAGCAGGGCGGCAGATACGCAGTATTTT
NA NA TRBJ2-5 15 TRBV9 CASSVELEGRQTQYF TGTGCCAGCAGCGTAGAACTGGAGGGGCGGCAGACCCAGTACTTC
NA NA TRBJ1-2 12 TRBV19 CASSMENYGYTF TGTGCCAGTAGTATGGAGAACTATGGCTACACCTTC
TRBD1 NA TRBJ1-2 13 TRBV29-1 CSAQGALGYGYTF TGCAGCGCACAGGGGGCGCTTGGCTATGGCTACACCTTC
TRBD2 NA TRBJ2-5 16 TRBV25-1 CASSALAGGLQETQYF TGTGCCAGCAGTGCGCTAGCGGGAGGGCTCCAAGAGACCCAGTACTTC
TRBD2 NA TRBJ2-2 17 TRBV6-2/TRBV6-3 CASRPLGGRVQAGELFF TGTGCCAGCAGACCTCTCGGCGGGAGGGTTCAGGCCGGGGAGCTGTTTTTT
NA NA TRBJ1-3 15 TRBV6-5 CASSYSAGLGNTIYF TGTGCCAGCAGTTACTCAGCGGGGCTCGGAAACACCATATATTTT
TRBD2 NA TRBJ2-5 16 TRBV7-2 CASSEDWSGGFETQYF TGTGCCAGCAGCGAGGATTGGAGCGGGGGTTTCGAGACCCAGTACTTC
NA once TRBJ1-1 15 TRBV5-1 CASSWATGRNTEAFF TGCGCCAGCAGCTGGGCCACAGGGCGGAACACTGAAGCTTTCTTT
TRBD2 NA TRBJ2-2 14 TRBV2 CASRPTSGIGELFF TGTGCCAGCAGGCCTACTAGCGGAATCGGGGAGCTGTTTTTT
NA NA TRBJ2-5 11 TRBV12-3/TRBV12-4 CASSGPETQYF TGTGCCAGCAGTGGGCCGGAGACCCAGTACTTC
TRBD2 few TRBJ2-5 16 TRBV24-1 CATSDSIAGGLETQYF TGTGCCACCAGTGATTCGATAGCGGGAGGACTGGAGACCCAGTACTTC
NA NA TRBJ1-1 14 TRBV3-1/TRBV3-2 CASSRVGENTEAFF TGTGCCAGCAGCCGGGTAGGGGAGAACACTGAAGCTTTCTTT
NA NA TRBJ2-1 12 TRBV18 CASSPPASEQFF TGTGCCAGCTCACCACCGGCATCTGAGCAGTTCTTC
TRBD2 NA TRBJ2-1 17 TRBV3-1/TRBV3-2 CASSQDTRRGGRNEQFF TGTGCCAGCAGCCAAGATACGCGGCGGGGGGGCCGCAATGAGCAGTTCTTC
NA NA TRBJ1-3 16 TRBV9 CASSVSIRQDGNTIYF TGTGCCAGCAGCGTATCAATTCGACAGGACGGAAACACCATATATTTT
TRBD2 NA TRBJ2-7 14 TRBV2 CASSVAGGSYEQYF TGTGCCAGCAGTGTAGCGGGGGGTTCCTACGAGCAGTACTTC
TRBD1 once TRBJ2-5 16 TRBV15 CATSRTLVDRESTQYF TGTGCCACCAGCAGAACCCTAGTCGACAGGGAGTCGACCCAGTACTTC
TRBD2 once TRBJ2-3 17 TRBV6-1 CASSERALAGATDTQYF TGTGCCAGCAGTGAACGCGCACTAGCGGGGGCTACAGATACGCAGTATTTT
NA NA TRBJ1-3 11 TRBV29-1 CSASGGHTIYF TGCAGTGCATCGGGCGGGCACACCATATATTTT
NA NA TRBJ1-2 15 TRBV6-5 CASMPGGTANYGYTF TGTGCCAGCATGCCGGGGGGGACGGCTAACTATGGCTACACCTTC
TRBD1 NA TRBJ2-7 14 TRBV7-8 CASSLRQGASEQYF TGTGCCAGCAGCCTGCGACAGGGAGCCTCCGAGCAGTACTTC
TRBD2 NA TRBJ2-2 17 TRBV6-2/TRBV6-3 CASSWTSGRETTGELFF TGTGCCAGCAGTTGGACTAGCGGAAGGGAAACCACCGGGGAGCTGTTTTTT